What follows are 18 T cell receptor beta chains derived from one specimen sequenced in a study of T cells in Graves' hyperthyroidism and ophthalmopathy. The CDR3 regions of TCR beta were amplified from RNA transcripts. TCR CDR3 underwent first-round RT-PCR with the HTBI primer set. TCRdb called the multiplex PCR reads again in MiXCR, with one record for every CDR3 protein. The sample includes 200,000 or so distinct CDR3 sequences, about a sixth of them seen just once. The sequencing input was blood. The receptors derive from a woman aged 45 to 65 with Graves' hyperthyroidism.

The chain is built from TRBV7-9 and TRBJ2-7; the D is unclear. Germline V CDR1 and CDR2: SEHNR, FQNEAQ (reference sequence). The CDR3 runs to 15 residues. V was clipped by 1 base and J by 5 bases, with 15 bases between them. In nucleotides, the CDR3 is TGTGCCAGCAGCTTAGAGGGCCACCAAGCCCACGAGCAGTACTTC. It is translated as CASSLEGHQAHEQYF.

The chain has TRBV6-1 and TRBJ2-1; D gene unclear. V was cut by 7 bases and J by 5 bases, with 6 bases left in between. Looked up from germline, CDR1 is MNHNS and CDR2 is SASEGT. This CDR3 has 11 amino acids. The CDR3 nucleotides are TGTGCCAGCAATCTTAACAATGAGCAGTTCTTC. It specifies CASNLNNEQFF.

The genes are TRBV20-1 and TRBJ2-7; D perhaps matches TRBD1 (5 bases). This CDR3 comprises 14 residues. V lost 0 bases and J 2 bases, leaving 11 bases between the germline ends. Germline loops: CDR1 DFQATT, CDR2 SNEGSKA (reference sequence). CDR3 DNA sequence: TGCAGTGCTAGAGATTTGACAGAAGCCTACGAGCAGTACTTC. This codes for CSARDLTEAYEQYF.

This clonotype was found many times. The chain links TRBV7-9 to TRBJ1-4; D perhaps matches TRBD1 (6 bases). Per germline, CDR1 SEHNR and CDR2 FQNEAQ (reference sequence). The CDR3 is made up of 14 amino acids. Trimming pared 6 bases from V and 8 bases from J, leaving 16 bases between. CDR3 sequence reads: CASRPGSQGEKLFF. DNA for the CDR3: TGTGCCAGCAGGCCGGGATCCCAGGGGGAAAAACTGTTTTTT. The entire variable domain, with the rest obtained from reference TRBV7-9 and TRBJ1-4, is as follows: DTGVSQNPRHKITKRGQNVTFRCDPISEHNRLYWYRQTLGQGPEFLTYFQNEAQLEKSRLLSDRFSAERPKGSFSTLEIQRTEQGDSAMYLCASRPGSQGEKLFFGSGTQLSVL.

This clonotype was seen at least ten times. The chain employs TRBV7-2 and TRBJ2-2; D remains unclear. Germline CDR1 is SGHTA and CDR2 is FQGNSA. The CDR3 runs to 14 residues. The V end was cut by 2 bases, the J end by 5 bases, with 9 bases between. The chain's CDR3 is CASSLSGTTGELFF. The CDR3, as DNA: TGTGCCAGCAGCTTAAGTGGAACAACCGGGGAGCTGTTTTTT.

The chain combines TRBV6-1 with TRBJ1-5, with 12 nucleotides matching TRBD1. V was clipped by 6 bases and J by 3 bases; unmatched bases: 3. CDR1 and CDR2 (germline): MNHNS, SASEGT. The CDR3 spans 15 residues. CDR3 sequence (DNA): TGTGCCAGCAGCGGGACAGGGGGCTTCAATCAGCCCCAGCATTTT. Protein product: CASSGTGGFNQPQHF.

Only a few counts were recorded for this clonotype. The CDR3: CASSPPDRDGTRNQPQHF. DNA of the CDR3: TGTGCCAGCTCACCACCAGACAGGGACGGTACCCGCAATCAGCCCCAGCATTTT. The chain has TRBV18 and TRBJ1-5; 7 bases map to TRBD1. The V and J ends lost 0 bases and 2 bases, in that order; junction bases with no gene match: 10. The CDR3 runs 18 residues. CDR1 and CDR2 from the germline V gene are KGHSH and LQKENI.

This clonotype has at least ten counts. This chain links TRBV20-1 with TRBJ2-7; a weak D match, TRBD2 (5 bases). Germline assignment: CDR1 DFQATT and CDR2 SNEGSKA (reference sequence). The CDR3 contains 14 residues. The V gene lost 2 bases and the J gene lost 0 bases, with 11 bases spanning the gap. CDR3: CSARKTGNSYEQYF. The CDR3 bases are TGCAGTGCTAGAAAGACCGGGAACTCCTACGAGCAGTACTTC.

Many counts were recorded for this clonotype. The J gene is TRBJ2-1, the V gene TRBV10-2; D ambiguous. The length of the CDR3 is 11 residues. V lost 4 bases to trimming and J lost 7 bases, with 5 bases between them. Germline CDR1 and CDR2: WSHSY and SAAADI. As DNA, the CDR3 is TGCGCCAGCAGTGTTAAGAATGAGCAGTTCTTC. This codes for CASSVKNEQFF.

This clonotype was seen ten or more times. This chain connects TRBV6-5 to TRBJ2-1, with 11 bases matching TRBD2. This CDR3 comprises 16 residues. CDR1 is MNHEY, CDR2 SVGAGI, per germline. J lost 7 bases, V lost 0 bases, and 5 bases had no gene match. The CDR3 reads CASSYSTSGSINEQFF. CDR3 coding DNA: TGTGCCAGCAGTTACTCAACTAGCGGGAGCATAAATGAGCAGTTCTTC.

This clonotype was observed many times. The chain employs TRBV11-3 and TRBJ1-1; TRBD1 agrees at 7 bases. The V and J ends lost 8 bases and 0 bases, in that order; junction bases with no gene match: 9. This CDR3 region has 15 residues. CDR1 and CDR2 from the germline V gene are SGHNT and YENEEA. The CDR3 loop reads CASLMRQGMNTEAFF. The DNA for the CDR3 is TGTGCCAGCCTCATGAGACAGGGTATGAACACTGAAGCTTTCTTT.

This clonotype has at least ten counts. The CDR3 DNA reads TGTGCCAGCAGCCAAGACGAGGTCCGGGGCACTGAAGCTTTCTTT. Translation gives CASSQDEVRGTEAFF. The chain links TRBV4-2 to TRBJ1-1; no definite D call. The germline CDR1 and CDR2 sequences are LGHNA and YNFKEQ. Trimming pared 0 bases from V and 4 bases from J, leaving 12 bases between. The CDR3 spans 15 residues.

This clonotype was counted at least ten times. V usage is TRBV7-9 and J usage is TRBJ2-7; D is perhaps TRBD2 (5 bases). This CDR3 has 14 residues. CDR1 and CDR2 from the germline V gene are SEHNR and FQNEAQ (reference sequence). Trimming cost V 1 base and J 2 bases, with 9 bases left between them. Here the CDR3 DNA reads TGTGCCAGCAGCTTAGATGCGGGCCCCTACGAGCAGTACTTC. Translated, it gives CASSLDAGPYEQYF.

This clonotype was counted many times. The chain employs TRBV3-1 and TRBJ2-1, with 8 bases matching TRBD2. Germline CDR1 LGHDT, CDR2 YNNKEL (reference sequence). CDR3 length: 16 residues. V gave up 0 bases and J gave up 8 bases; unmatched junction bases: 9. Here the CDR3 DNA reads TGTGCCAGCAGCCAAGATCAGGGACTAGTTCGTGATGAGCAGTTCTTC. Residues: CASSQDQGLVRDEQFF.

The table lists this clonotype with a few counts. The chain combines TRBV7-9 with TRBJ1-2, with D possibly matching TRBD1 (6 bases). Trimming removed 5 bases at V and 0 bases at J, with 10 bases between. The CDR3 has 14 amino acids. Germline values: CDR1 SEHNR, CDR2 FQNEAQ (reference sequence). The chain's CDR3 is CASSPDSSNYGYTF. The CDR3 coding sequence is TGTGCCAGCAGCCCGGACAGCTCTAACTATGGCTACACCTTC.

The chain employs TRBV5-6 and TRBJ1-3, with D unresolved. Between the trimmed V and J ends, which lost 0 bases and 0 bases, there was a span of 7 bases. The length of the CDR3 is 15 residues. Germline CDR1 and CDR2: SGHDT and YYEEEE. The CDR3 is CASSLAASSGNTIYF. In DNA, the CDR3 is TGTGCCAGCAGCTTGGCGGCGTCCTCTGGAAACACCATATATTTT.

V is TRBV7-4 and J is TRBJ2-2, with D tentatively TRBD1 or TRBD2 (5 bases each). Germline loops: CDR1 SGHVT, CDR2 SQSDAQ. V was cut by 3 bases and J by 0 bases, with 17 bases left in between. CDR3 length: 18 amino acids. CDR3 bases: TGTGCCAGCAGCTTTTTGGGTTTGGGGGTCGCGAACACCGGGGAGCTGTTTTTT. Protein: CASSFLGLGVANTGELFF.

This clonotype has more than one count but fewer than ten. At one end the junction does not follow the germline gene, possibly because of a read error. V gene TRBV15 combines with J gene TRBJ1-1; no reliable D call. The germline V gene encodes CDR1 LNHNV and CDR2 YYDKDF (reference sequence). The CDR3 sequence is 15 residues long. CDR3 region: CATSRVQTKNAEAFF. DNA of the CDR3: TGTGCCACCAGCAGAGTCCAGACCAAGAACGCTGAAGCTTTCTTT.